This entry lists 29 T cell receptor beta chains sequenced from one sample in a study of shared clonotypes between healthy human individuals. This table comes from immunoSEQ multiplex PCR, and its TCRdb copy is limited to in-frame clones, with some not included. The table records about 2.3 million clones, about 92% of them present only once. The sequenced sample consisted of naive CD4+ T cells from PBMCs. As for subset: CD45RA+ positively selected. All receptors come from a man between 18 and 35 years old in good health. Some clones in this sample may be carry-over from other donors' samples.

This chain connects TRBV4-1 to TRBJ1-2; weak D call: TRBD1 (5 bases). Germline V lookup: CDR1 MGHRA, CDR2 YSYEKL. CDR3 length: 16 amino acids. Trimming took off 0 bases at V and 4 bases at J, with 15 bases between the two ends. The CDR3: CASSQEYSLGTYGYTF. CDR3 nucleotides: TGCGCCAGCAGCCAAGAGTACAGCTTGGGGACCTATGGCTACACCTTC.

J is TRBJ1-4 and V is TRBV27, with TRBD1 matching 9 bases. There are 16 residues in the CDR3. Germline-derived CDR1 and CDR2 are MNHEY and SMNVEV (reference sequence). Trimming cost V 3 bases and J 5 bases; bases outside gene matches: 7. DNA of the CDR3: TGTGCCAGCAGTTTGTTAAGGACAGGGGCCAATGAAAAACTGTTTTTT. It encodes CASSLLRTGANEKLFF.

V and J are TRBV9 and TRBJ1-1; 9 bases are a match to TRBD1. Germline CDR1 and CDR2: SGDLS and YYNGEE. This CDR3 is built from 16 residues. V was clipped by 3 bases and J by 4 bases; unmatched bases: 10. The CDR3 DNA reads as TGTGCCAGCAGCGCGGGGACAGGGAGGCCGGGCACTGAAGCTTTCTTT. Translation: CASSAGTGRPGTEAFF.

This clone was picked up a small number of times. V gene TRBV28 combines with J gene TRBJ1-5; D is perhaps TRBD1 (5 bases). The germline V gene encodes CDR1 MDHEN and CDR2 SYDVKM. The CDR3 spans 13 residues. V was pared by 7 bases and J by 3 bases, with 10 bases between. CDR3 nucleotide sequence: TGTGCCAGCATAGGGGCATACAATCAGCCCCAGCATTTT. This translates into CASIGAYNQPQHF. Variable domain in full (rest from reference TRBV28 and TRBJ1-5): DVKVTQSSRYLVKRTGEKVFLECVQDMDHENMFWYRQDPGLGLRLIYFSYDVKMKEKGDIPEGYSVSREKKERFSLILESASTNQTSMYLCASIGAYNQPQHFGDGTRLSIL.

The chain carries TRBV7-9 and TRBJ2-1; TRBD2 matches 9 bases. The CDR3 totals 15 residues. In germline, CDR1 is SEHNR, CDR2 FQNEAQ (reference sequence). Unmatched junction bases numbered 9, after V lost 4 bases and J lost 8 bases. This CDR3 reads CASSWGGRARDEQFF. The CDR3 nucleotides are TGTGCCAGCAGCTGGGGCGGGAGGGCCCGGGATGAGCAGTTCTTC. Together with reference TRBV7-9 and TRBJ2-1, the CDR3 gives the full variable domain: DTGVSQNPRHKITKRGQNVTFRCDPISEHNRLYWYRQTLGQGPEFLTYFQNEAQLEKSRLLSDRFSAERPKGSFSTLEIQRTEQGDSAMYLCASSWGGRARDEQFFGPGTRLTVL.

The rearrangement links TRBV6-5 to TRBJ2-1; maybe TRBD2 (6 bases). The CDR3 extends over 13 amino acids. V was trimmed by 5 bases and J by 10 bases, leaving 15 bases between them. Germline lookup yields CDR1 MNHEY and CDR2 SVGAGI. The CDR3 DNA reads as TGTGCCAGCAGTCTTCGCGGGGAGCGCGAGCAGTTCTTC. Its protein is CASSLRGEREQFF.

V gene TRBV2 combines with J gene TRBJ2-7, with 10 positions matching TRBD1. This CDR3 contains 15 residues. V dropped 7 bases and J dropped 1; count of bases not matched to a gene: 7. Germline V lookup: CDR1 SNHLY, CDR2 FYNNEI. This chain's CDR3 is CASTLTGQGSYEQYF. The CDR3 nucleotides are TGTGCCAGCACCCTGACGGGACAGGGGTCCTACGAGCAGTACTTC.

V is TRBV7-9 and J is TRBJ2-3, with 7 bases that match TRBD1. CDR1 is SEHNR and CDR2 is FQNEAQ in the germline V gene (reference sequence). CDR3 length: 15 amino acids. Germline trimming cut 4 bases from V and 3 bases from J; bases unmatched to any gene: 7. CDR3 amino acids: CASSSVTGQTDTQYF. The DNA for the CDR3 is TGTGCCAGCAGCTCAGTGACAGGGCAGACAGATACGCAGTATTTT.

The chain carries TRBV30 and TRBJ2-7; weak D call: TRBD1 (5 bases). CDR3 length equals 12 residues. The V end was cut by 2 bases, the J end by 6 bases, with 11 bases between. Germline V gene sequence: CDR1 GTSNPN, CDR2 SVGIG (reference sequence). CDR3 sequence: CAWSPQDTEQYF. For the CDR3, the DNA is TGTGCCTGGAGTCCCCAGGACACCGAGCAGTACTTC.

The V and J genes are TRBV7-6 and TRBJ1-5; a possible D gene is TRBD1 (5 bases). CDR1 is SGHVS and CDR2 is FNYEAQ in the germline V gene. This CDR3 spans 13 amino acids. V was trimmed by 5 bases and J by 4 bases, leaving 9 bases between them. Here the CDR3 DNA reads TGTGCCAGCAGCCGCAACAGGAATCAGCCCCAGCATTTT. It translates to CASSRNRNQPQHF.

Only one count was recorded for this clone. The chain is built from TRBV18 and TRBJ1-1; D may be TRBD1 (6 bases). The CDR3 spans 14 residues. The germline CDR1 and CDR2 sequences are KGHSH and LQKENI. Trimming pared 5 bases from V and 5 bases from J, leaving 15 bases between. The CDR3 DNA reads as TGTGCCAGCTCAGCGGGGGGCTCGGTAACTGAAGCTTTCTTT. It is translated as CASSAGGSVTEAFF.

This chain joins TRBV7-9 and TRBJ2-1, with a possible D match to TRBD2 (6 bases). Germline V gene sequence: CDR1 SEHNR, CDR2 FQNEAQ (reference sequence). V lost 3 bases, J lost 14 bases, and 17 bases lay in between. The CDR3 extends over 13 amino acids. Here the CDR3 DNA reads TGTGCCAGCAGCTTGGGCGGGGCGGAAGAGGAGTTCTTC. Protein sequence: CASSLGGAEEEFF.

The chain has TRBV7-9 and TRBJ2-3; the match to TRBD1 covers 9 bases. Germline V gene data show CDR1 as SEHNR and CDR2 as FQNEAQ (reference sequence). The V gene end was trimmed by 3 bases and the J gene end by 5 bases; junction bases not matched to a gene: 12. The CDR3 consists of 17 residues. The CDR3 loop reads CASSFTRDRDFQDTQYF. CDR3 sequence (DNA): TGTGCCAGCAGCTTCACCCGGGACAGGGACTTCCAAGATACGCAGTATTTT.

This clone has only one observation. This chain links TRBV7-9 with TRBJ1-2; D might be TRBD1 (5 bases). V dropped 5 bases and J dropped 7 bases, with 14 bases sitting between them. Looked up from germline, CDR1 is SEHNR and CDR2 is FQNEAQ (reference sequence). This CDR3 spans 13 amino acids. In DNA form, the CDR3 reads TGTGCCAGCAGCCCCGGGACGGTCGGTGGCTACACCTTC. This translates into CASSPGTVGGYTF.

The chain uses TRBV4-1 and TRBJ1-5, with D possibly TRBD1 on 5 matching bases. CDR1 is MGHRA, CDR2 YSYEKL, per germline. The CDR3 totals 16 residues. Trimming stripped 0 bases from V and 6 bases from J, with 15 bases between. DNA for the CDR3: TGCGCCAGCAGCCAAGATAGGAGGCAGGGAATTCAGCCCCAGCATTTT. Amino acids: CASSQDRRQGIQPQHF.

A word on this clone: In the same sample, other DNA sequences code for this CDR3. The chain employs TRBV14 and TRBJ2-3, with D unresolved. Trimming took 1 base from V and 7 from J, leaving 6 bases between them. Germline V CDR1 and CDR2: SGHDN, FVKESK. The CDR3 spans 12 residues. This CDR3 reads CASSQGRNTQYF. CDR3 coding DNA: TGTGCCAGCAGCCAAGGCCGAAATACGCAGTATTTT. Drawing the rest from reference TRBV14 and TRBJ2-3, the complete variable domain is EAGVTQFPSHSVIEKGQTVTLRCDPISGHDNLYWYRRVMGKEIKFLLHFVKESKQDESGMPNNRFLAERTGGTYSTLKVQPAELEDSGVYFCASSQGRNTQYFGPGTRLTVL.

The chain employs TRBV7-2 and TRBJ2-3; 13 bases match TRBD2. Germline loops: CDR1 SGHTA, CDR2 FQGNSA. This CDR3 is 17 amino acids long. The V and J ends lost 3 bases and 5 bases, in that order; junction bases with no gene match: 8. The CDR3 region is CASSLFRLAGGVDTQYF. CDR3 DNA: TGTGCCAGCAGCTTGTTTAGACTAGCGGGAGGTGTAGATACGCAGTATTTT.

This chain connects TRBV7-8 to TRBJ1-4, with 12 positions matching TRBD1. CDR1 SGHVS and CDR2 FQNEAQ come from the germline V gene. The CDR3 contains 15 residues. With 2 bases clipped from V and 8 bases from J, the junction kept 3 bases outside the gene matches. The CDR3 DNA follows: TGTGCCAGCAGCTTACCCGGGACAGGGGGCGAAAAACTGTTTTTT. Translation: CASSLPGTGGEKLFF.

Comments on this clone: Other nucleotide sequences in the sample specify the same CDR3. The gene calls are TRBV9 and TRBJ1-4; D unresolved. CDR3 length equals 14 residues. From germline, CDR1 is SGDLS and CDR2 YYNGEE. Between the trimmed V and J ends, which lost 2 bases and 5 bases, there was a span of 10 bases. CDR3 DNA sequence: TGTGCCAGCAGCGTCGGTCAGGCAAATGAAAAACTGTTTTTT. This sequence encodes CASSVGQANEKLFF. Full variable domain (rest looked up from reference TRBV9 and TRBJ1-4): DSGVTQTPKHLITATGQRVTLRCSPRSGDLSVYWYQQSLDQGLQFLIQYYNGEERAKGNILERFSAQQFPDLHSELNLSSLELGDSALYFCASSVGQANEKLFFGSGTQLSVL.

The CDR3 DNA reads TGTGCCAGCAGTAGGGTCGGGAATCTCGAGACCCAGTACTTC. This encodes CASSRVGNLETQYF. V and J are TRBV28 and TRBJ2-5, with D perhaps TRBD2 (5 bases). CDR3 length equals 14 residues. Germline CDR1 is MDHEN and CDR2 is SYDVKM. V was pared by 5 bases and J by 5 bases, with 15 bases between.

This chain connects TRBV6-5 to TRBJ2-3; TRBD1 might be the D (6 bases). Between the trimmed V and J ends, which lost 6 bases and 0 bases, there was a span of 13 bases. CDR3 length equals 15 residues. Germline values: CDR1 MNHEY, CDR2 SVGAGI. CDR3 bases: TGTGCCAGCAGAAGTATCAGGGGAAGCACAGATACGCAGTATTTT. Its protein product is CASRSIRGSTDTQYF.

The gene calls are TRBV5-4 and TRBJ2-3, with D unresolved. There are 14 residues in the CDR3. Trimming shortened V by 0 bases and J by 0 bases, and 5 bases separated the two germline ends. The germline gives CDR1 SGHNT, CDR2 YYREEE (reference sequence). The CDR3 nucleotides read TGTGCCAGCAGCTTGGTTCTCAGCACAGATACGCAGTATTTT. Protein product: CASSLVLSTDTQYF.

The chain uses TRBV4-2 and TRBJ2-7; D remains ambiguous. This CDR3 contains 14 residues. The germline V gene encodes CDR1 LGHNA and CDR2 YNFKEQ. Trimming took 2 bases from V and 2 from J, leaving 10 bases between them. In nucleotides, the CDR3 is TGTGCCAGCAGCCAACCAGGCCCAGCCTACGAGCAGTACTTC. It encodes CASSQPGPAYEQYF.

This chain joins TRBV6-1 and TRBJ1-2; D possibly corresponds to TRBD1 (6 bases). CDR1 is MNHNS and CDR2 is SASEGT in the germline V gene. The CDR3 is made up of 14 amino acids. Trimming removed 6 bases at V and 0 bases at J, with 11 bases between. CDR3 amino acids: CASSVQGSNYGYTF. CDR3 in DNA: TGTGCCAGCAGCGTACAGGGATCTAACTATGGCTACACCTTC.

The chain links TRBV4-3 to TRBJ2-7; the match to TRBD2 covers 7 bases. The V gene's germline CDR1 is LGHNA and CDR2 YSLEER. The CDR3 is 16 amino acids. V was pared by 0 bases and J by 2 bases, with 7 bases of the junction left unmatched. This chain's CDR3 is CASSQDSTSAPYEQYF. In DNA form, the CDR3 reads TGCGCCAGCAGCCAAGACTCCACTAGCGCTCCCTACGAGCAGTACTTC.

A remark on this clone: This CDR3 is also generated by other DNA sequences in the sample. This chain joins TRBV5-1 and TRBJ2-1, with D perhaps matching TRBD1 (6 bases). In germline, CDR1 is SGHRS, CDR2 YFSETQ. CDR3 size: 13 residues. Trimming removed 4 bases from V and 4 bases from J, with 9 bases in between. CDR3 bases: TGCGCCAGCAGCCCTACAGGGTACAATGAGCAGTTCTTC. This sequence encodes CASSPTGYNEQFF.

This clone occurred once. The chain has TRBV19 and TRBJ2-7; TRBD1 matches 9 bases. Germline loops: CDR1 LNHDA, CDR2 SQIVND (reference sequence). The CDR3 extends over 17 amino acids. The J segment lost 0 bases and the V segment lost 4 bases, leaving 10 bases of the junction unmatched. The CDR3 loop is CASSTFTGTGFSYEQYF. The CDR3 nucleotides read TGTGCCAGTAGTACGTTCACCGGGACAGGGTTCTCCTACGAGCAGTACTTC.

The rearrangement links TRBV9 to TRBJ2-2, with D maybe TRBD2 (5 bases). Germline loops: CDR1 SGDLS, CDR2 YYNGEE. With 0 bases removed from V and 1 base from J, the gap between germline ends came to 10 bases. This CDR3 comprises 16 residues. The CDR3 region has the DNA TGTGCCAGCAGCGTAGCTACTGCGGGGAACACCGGGGAGCTGTTTTTT. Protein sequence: CASSVATAGNTGELFF.

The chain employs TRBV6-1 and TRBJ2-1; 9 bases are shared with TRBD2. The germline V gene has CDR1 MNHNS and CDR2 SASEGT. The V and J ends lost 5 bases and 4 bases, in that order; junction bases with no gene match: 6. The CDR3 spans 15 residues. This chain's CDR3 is CASSRLADGYNEQFF. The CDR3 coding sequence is TGTGCCAGCAGTCGACTAGCGGACGGGTACAATGAGCAGTTCTTC.